Reported below is one T cell receptor (beta chain). The antigen is not known. This likely comes from a read error, as the CDR3 has no conserved phenylalanine or tryptophan at its end. Looked up from germline, CDR1 is MRHNA and CDR2 is SNTAGT. The CDR3 spans 14 residues. V was clipped by 4 bases and J by 4 bases, with 13 bases between them. With 60 Vbeta and 13 Jbeta primers, the PCR was carried out. Sequencing used immunoSEQ multiplex PCR; TCRdb keeps in-frame clones, though not all of them. The sample has about 160,000 clones; about 75% are singletons. These data belong to a study of cytomegalovirus exposure and HLA in healthy donors. Points from the study as a whole: Sequence variants that were highly shared formed a cluster that was likely a sequencing artifact. The authors later linked a missense DCLRE1C variant to TCR beta V- and J-gene trimming.

Sequencing was done on a sample of PBMCs. This TCR derives from a woman aged 45-60 years in good health and CMV-seropositive. V is TRBV6-4 and J is TRBJ1-2; TRBD1 is a possible D gene (6 bases). The DNA for the CDR3 is TGTGCCAGCAGTGCGGACAGATCGAGCTATGGCTACACCCTC. This encodes CASSADRSSYGYTL.